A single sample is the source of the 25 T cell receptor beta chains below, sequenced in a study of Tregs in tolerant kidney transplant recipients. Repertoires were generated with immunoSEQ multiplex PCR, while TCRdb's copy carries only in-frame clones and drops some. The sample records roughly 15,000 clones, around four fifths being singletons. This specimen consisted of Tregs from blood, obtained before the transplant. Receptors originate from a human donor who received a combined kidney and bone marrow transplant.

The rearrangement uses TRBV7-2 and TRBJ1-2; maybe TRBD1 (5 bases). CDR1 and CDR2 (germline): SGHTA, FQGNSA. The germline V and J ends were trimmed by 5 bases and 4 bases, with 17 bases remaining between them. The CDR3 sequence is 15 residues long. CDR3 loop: CASSPTVGQGYGYTF. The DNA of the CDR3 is TGTGCCAGCAGCCCGACTGTTGGCCAGGGCTATGGCTACACCTTC.

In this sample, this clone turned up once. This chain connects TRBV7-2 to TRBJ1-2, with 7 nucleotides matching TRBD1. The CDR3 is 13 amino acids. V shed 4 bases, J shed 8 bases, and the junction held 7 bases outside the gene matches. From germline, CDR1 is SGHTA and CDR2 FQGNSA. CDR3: CASSSGGGGGYTF. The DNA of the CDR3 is TGTGCCAGCAGCTCCGGAGGGGGCGGGGGCTACACCTTC.

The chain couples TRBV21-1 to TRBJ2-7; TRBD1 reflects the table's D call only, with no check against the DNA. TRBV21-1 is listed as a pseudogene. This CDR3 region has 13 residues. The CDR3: CASNTCRGNEQYF. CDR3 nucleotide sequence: TGTGCCAGCAACACGTGTAGGGGAAACGAGCAGTACTTC.

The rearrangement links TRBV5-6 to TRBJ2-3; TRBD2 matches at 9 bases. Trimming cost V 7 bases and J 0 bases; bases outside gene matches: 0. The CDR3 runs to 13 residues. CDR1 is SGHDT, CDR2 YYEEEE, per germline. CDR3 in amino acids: CASGLASTDTQYF. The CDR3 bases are TGTGCCAGCGGACTAGCGAGCACAGATACGCAGTATTTT.

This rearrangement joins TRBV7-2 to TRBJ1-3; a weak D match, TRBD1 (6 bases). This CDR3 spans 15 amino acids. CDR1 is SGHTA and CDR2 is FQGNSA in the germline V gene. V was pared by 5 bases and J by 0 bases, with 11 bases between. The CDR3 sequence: CASSRGASSGNTIYF. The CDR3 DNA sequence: TGTGCCAGCAGCCGGGGGGCAAGCTCTGGAAACACCATATATTTT. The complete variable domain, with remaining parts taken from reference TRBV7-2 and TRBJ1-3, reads GAGVSQSPSNKVTEKGKDVELRCDPISGHTALYWYRQSLGQGLEFLIYFQGNSAPDKSGLPSDRFSAERTGGSVSTLTIQRTQQEDSAVYLCASSRGASSGNTIYFGEGSWLTVV.

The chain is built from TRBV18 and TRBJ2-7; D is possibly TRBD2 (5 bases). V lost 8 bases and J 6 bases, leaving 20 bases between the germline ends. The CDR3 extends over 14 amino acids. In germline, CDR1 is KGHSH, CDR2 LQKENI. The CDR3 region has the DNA TGTGCCAGCCAATCCGGGTTGGAGGCAGGCGAGCAGTACTTC. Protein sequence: CASQSGLEAGEQYF. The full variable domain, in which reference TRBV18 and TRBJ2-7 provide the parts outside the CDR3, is NAGVMQNPRHLVRRRGQEARLRCSPMKGHSHVYWYRQLPEEGLKFMVYLQKENIIDESGMPKERFSAEFPKEGPSILRIQQVVRGDSAAYFCASQSGLEAGEQYFGPGTRLTVT.

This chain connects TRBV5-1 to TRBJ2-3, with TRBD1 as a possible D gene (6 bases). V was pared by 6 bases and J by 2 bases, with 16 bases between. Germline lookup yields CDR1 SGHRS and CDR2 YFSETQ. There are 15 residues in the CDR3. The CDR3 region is CASIPGGGITDTQYF. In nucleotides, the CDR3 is TGCGCCAGCATCCCTGGGGGCGGCATCACAGATACGCAGTATTTT.

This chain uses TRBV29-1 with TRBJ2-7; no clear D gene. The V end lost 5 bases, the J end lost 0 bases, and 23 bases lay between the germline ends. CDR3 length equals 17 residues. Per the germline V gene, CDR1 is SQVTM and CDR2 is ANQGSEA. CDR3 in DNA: TGCAGCGTTTCCCGCGTACCCGCAGGTCTTTACTCCTACGAGCAGTACTTC. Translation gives CSVSRVPAGLYSYEQYF.

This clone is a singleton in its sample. The CDR3 here is CASSLRLGLYGYTF. CDR3 sequence (DNA): TGTGCCAGCAGTTTACGGTTGGGGCTTTATGGCTACACCTTC. V and J are TRBV27 and TRBJ1-2, with TRBD1 as a possible D gene (5 bases). The germline V gene has CDR1 MNHEY and CDR2 SMNVEV (reference sequence). The CDR3 covers 14 residues. V was cut by 2 bases and J by 5 bases, with 12 bases left in between.

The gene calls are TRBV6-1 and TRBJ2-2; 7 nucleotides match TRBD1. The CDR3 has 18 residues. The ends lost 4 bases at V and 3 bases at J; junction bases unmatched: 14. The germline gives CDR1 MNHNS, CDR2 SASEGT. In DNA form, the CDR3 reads TGTGCCAGCAGTGGGGAGTCGACAGGGTTCGTTTACACCGGGGAGCTGTTTTTT. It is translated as CASSGESTGFVYTGELFF.

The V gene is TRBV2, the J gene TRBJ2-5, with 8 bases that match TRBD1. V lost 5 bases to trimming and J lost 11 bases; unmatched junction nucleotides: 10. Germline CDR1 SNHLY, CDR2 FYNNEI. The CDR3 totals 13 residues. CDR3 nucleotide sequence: TGTGCCAGCAGTTTCGGACAGGGCCGGGAGCAGTACTTC. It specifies CASSFGQGREQYF.

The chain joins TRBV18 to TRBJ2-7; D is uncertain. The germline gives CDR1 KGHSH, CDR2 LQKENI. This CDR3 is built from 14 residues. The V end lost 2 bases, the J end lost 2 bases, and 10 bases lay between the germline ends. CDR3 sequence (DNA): TGTGCCAGCTCACCAAACGGAGATGCCTACGAGCAGTACTTC. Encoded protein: CASSPNGDAYEQYF. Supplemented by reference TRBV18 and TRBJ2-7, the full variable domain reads NAGVMQNPRHLVRRRGQEARLRCSPMKGHSHVYWYRQLPEEGLKFMVYLQKENIIDESGMPKERFSAEFPKEGPSILRIQQVVRGDSAAYFCASSPNGDAYEQYFGPGTRLTVT.

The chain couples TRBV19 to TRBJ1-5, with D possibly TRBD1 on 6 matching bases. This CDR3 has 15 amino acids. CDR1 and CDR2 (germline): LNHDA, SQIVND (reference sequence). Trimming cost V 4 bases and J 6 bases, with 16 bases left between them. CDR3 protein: CASSKAGARGQPQHF. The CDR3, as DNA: TGTGCCAGTAGTAAGGCGGGGGCGCGCGGTCAGCCCCAGCATTTT.

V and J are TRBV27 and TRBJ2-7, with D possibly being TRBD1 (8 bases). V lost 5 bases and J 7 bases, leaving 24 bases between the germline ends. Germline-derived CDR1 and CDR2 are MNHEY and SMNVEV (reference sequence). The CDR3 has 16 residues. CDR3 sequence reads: CASSPSGTGWVREQYF. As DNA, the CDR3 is TGTGCCAGCAGTCCCAGCGGGACAGGCTGGGTGAGGGAGCAGTACTTC.

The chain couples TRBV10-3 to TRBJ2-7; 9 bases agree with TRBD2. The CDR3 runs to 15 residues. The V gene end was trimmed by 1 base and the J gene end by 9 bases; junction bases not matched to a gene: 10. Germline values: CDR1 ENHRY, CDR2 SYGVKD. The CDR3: CAISEWASGVLVQYF. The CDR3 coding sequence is TGTGCCATCAGTGAGTGGGCTAGCGGGGTCCTGGTGCAGTACTTC.

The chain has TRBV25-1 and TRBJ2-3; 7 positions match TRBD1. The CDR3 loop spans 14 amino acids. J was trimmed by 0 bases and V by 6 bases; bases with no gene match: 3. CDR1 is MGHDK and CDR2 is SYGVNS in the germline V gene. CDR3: CASSGQASTDTQYF. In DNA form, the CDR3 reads TGTGCCAGCAGCGGACAGGCTAGCACAGATACGCAGTATTTT.

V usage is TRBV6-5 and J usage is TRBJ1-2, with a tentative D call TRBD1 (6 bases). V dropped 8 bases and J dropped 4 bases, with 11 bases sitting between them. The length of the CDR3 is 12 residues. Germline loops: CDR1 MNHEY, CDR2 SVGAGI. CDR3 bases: TGTGCCAGCGTGGACAGAAGCTATGGCTACACCTTC. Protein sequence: CASVDRSYGYTF.

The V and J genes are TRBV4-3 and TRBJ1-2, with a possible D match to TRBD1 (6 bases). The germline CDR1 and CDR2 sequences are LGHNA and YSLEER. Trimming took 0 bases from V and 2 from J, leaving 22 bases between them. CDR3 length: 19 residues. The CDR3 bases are TGCGCCAGCAGCCAAGATTGGGGGCAGGCCACCCTGTCCAACTATGGCTACACCTTC. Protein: CASSQDWGQATLSNYGYTF.

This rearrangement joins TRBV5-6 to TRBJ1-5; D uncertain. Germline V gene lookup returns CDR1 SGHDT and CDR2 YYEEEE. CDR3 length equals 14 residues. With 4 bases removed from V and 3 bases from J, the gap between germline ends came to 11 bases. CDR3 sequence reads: CASSGRGANQPQHF. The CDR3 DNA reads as TGTGCCAGCAGCGGACGGGGTGCCAATCAGCCCCAGCATTTT.

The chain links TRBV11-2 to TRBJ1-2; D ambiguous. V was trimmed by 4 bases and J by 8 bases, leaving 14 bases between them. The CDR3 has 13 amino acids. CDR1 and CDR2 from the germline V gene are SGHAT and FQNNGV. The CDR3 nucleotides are TGTGCCAGCAGCTCCGGATTCATGGGCGGCTACACCTTC. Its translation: CASSSGFMGGYTF.

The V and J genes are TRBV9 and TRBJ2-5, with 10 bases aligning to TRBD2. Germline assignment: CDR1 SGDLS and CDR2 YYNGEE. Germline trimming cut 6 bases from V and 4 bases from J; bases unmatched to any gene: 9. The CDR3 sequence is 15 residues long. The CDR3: CASNNLAGAGETQYF. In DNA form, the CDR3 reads TGTGCCAGCAACAATCTAGCGGGAGCGGGAGAGACCCAGTACTTC.

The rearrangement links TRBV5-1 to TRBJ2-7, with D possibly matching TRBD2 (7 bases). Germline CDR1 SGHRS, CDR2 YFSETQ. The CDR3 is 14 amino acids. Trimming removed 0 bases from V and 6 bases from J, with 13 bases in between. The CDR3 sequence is CASSLAGGAGEQYF. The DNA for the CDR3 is TGCGCCAGCAGCTTGGCTGGGGGGGCAGGCGAGCAGTACTTC.

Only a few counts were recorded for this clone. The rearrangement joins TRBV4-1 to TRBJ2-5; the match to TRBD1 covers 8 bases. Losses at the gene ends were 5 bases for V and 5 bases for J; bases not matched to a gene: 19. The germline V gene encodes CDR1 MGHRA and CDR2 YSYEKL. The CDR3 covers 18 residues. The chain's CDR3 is CASSDARTGLVEGETQYF. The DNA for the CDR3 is TGCGCCAGCAGCGATGCTAGGACAGGGCTAGTGGAGGGGGAGACCCAGTACTTC.

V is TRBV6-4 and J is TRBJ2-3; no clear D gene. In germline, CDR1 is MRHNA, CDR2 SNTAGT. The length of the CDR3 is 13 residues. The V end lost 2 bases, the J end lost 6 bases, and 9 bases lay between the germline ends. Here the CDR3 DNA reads TGTGCCAGCAGTGACGGGCTTTGGGATACGCAGTATTTT. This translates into CASSDGLWDTQYF.

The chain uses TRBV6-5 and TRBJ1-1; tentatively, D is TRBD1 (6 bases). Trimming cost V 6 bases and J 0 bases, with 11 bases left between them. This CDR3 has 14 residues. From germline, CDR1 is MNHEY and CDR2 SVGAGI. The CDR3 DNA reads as TGTGCCAGCAGGCCCGGACAGCTGAACACTGAAGCTTTCTTT. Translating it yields CASRPGQLNTEAFF.